The clone carrying this T cell receptor beta chain came up many times. The antigen is not known. The sample belongs to a study of T cells in Graves' hyperthyroidism and ophthalmopathy. The V end was cut by 5 bases, the J end by 3 bases, with 22 bases between. Germline lookup yields CDR1 MNHEY and CDR2 SVGAGI. The CDR3 loop spans 17 amino acids. Study outcomes and limitations: Progression to ophthalmopathy was predicted a median of roughly 6.6 months early.

Reasons for excluding patients were uncontrolled infection, other autoimmune disease, pregnancy or lactation. The diagnoses drew upon clinical symptoms, serum thyroxine and TRAb, thyroid ultrasound and orbital computed tomography. Researchers amplified the TCR beta CDR3 regions from RNA transcripts. First-round RT-PCR of the TCR CDR3 relied on the HTBI primer set. TCRdb fed the multiplex PCR reads into MiXCR, producing one record per CDR3 protein. The table has fewer than 650,000 distinct CDR3 sequences, roughly 45% seen once; the top ten hold 44%. The chain combines TRBV6-5 with TRBJ1-1; weak D call: TRBD1 (6 bases). The TCR comes from an adult woman with Graves' disease, either hyperthyroidism or ophthalmopathy (not recorded which). Material for sequencing was peripheral blood or thyroid tissue (not recorded which). The CDR3 is CASSHGLGTGMDTEAFF. In nucleotides, the CDR3 is TGTGCCAGCAGTCATGGATTAGGAACAGGGATGGACACTGAAGCTTTCTTT.